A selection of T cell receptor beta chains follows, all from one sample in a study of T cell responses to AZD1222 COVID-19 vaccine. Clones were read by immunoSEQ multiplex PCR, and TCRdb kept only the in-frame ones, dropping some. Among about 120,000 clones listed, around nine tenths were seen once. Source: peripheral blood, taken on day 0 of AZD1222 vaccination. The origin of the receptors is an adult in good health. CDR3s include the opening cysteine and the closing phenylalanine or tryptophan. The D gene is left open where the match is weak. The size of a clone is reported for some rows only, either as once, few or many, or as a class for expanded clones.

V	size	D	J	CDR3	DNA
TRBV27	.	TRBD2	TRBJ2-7	CASRTSGSGEQYF	TGTGCCAGCAGGACTAGCGGGAGCGGCGAGCAGTACTTC
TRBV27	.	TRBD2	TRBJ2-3	CASRRSGGSTDTQYF	TGTGCCAGCAGGAGAAGCGGGGGGAGCACAGATACGCAGTATTTT
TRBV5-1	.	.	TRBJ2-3	CASSLYQGGQYF	TGCGCCAGCAGCTTGTATCAGGGTGGGCAGTATTTT
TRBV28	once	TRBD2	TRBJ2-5	CASSSRTSGIQTQYF	TGTGCCAGCAGCTCTAGGACTAGCGGGATACAGACCCAGTACTTC
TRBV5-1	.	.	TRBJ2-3	CASSPPTGNTQYF	TGCGCCAGCAGCCCACCCACGGGGAATACGCAGTATTTT
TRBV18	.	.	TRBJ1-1	CASSPNPTGTEAFF	TGTGCCAGCTCACCGAATCCGACTGGTACTGAAGCTTTCTTT
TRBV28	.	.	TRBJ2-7	CASSSAARVSYEQYF	TGTGCCAGCAGTTCAGCGGCTAGGGTTTCCTACGAGCAGTACTTC
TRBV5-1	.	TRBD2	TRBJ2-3	CASTWGLAEDTQYF	TGCGCCAGCACCTGGGGACTAGCGGAGGATACGCAGTATTTT
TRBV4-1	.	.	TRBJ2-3	CASSHQRDTQYF	TGCGCCAGCAGCCACCAGCGGGATACGCAGTATTTT
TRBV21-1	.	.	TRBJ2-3	CASSKVGTTSTDTQYF	TGTGCCAGCAGCAAAGTGGGGACTACTAGCACAGATACGCAGTATTTT